The clone carrying this T cell receptor (beta chain) was observed once. Its specificity is unknown. The junction departs from germline at one end; a sequencing error may be responsible. The PCR ran on 60 Vbeta and 13 Jbeta primers. The data were produced by immunoSEQ multiplex PCR, yet TCRdb's version contains in-frame clones alone and is incomplete. Seen here are 130,000 or so clones, over 75% observed once, and the top ten hold roughly 0.5%. CDR1 SEHNR and CDR2 FQNEAQ come from the germline V gene (reference sequence). The CDR3 is 15 residues long. This specimen belongs to a study of cytomegalovirus exposure and HLA in healthy donors. Overall study findings and caveats: Later analysis identified a missense DCLRE1C variant that was linked to TCR beta V- and J-gene trimming. Analyses of presence and absence presupposed an approximately uniform sequencing depth across donors.

The sequencing sample was made of PBMCs. This clonotype originated in a woman aged 40 to 49 in good health and CMV-seronegative. The chain links TRBV7-9 to TRBJ2-3, with a tentative D call TRBD2 (5 bases). As DNA, the CDR3 is TGTTCCAGCAGCTTACAGCGAGGACTCACAGATACGCAGTATTTT. Residues: CSSSLQRGLTDTQYF.